Listed below are T cell receptor beta chains from one sample, sequenced in a study of OX40 agonist ivuxolimab in advanced cancers. Only in-frame clones appear in the TCRdb table, and some are missing; sequencing was by immunoSEQ multiplex PCR. The sample lists 40,000 to 45,000 clones; about 88% were seen once. Material: CD4+ or CD8+ T cells sorted from blood, obtained in a trial of the OX40 agonist ivuxolimab. The receptor set was obtained from an adult with an advanced solid tumor such as melanoma, head and neck, liver or kidney cancer. Each CDR3 is given with its conserved first and last residue. The D gene is left open where the match is weak.

V gene: TRBV12-5
D gene: -
J gene: TRBJ2-2
CDR3 protein: CASGLPTSRSGELFF

V gene: TRBV7-6
D gene: -
J gene: TRBJ2-4
CDR3 protein: CASSSLSGKNIQYF

V gene: TRBV28
D gene: TRBD2
J gene: TRBJ2-7
CDR3 protein: CASRPTLSGRAYEQYF

V gene: TRBV15
D gene: -
J gene: TRBJ2-1
CDR3 protein: CATSGESYNEQFF

V gene: TRBV29-1
D gene: TRBD2
J gene: TRBJ2-5
CDR3 protein: CSVEESFGGVETQYF

V gene: TRBV7-6
D gene: TRBD1
J gene: TRBJ2-1
CDR3 protein: CASSSPQRDRGPYNEQFF

V gene: TRBV29-1
D gene: TRBD2
J gene: TRBJ2-1
CDR3 protein: CSASEGREPANEQFF

V gene: TRBV5-1
D gene: -
J gene: TRBJ1-1
CDR3 protein: CASSLFRDMNTEAFF

V gene: TRBV7-7
D gene: -
J gene: TRBJ1-2
CDR3 protein: CASSHVTGNGYTF

V gene: TRBV4-3
D gene: -
J gene: TRBJ1-1
CDR3 protein: CASSQDLGWSTEAFF

V gene: TRBV19
D gene: -
J gene: TRBJ1-3
CDR3 protein: CASSQDNFSGNTIYF